This entry features one T cell receptor (beta chain) sequence. Its target is unknown. This record comes from a study of cytotoxic CD8 clonotypes in ibrutinib-treated CLL. Study background: Following treatment for a median roughly twelve months, range 6 to 36, response samples were then taken. Study-wide results and caveats: Public clonotypes were uncommon and contracted or stayed stable on treatment.

Profiling relied on immunoSEQ multiplex PCR, and the TCRdb table lists in-frame clones only, not all of them. The sample lists about 39,000 clones; approximately 71% were seen once. Between the trimmed V and J ends, which lost 10 bases and 4 bases, there was a span of 13 bases. Germline CDR1 is ENHRY and CDR2 is SYGVKD. The CDR3 has 13 amino acids. The V call is TRBV10-3, the J call TRBJ1-4, with D perhaps matching TRBD1 (5 bases). Sequences were derived from PBMCs, sampled at disease progression, from a patient treated with ibrutinib. The clonotype was recovered from a human donor with chronic lymphocytic leukemia. The CDR3 bases are TGTGCCACGTCCCGGGACTATAATGAAAAACTGTTTTTT. It yields the protein CATSRDYNEKLFF.